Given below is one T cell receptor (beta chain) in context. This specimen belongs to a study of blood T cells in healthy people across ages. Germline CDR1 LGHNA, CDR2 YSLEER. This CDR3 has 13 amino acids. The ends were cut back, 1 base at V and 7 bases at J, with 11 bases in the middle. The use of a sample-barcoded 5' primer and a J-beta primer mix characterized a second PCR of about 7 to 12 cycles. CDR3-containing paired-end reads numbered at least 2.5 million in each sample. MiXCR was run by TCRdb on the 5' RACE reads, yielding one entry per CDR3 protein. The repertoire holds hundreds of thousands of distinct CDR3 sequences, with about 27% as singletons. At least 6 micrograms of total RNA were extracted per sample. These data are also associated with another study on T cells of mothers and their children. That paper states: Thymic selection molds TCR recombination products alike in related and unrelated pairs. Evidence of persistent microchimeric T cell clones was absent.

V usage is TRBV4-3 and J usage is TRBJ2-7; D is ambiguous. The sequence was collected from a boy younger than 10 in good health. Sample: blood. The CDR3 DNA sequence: TGCGCCAGCAGCCAAGCCCAGACTGAAGAGCAGTACTTC. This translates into CASSQAQTEEQYF.